Listed below are T cell receptor beta chains from one sample, sequenced in a study of CD8 T cells in ankylosing spondylitis. One entry per CDR3 protein, called by TCRdb with MiXCR from the 5' RACE reads. The repertoire holds 200,000 or so distinct CDR3 sequences, with roughly 13% as singletons. Sequencing was done on a sample of blood, either unsorted or a sorted T cell fraction (not recorded which). These receptors were taken from a female donor with ankylosing spondylitis or in good health (not recorded which). CDR3s include the opening cysteine and the closing phenylalanine or tryptophan. Fields, in order: J gene, V gene, clone size, D gene, CDR3 protein, CDR3 DNA. The D gene is left open where the match is weak. Part of the rows lack a size; the others show once, few, many or a class for expanded clones.

J gene: TRBJ1-5
V gene: TRBV12-3/TRBV12-4
clone size: many
D gene: TRBD1
CDR3 protein: CASSGGQNQHF
CDR3 DNA: TGTGCCAGCAGTGGGGGACAGAACCAGCATTTT

J gene: TRBJ2-2
V gene: TRBV12-3/TRBV12-4
clone size: many
D gene: .
CDR3 protein: CASSMRTEGAGELFF
CDR3 DNA: TGTGCCAGCAGTATGCGGACGGAGGGGGCCGGGGAGCTGTTTTTT

J gene: TRBJ2-3
V gene: TRBV7-2
clone size: many
D gene: .
CDR3 protein: CASSLAPNTQYF
CDR3 DNA: TGTGCCAGCAGCTTAGCGCCGAATACGCAGTATTTT

J gene: TRBJ1-2
V gene: TRBV20-1
clone size: .
D gene: TRBD1
CDR3 protein: CSASTGANYGYTF
CDR3 DNA: TGCAGTGCTTCGACAGGGGCTAACTATGGCTACACCTTC

J gene: TRBJ2-2
V gene: TRBV7-9
clone size: many
D gene: .
CDR3 protein: CASSYKTGELFF
CDR3 DNA: TGTGCCAGCAGCTACAAAACCGGGGAGCTGTTTTTT

J gene: TRBJ2-2
V gene: TRBV6-5
clone size: few
D gene: .
CDR3 protein: CASISTGGELFF
CDR3 DNA: TGTGCCAGCATCTCTACGGGCGGGGAGCTGTTTTTT

J gene: TRBJ2-3
V gene: TRBV9
clone size: many
D gene: .
CDR3 protein: CASSVDGSNADTQYF
CDR3 DNA: TGTGCCAGCAGCGTAGATGGTAGTAACGCAGATACGCAGTATTTT

J gene: TRBJ2-7
V gene: TRBV10-3
clone size: many
D gene: TRBD1
CDR3 protein: CAINPDRGEGNYEQYF
CDR3 DNA: TGTGCCATCAACCCGGACAGGGGAGAGGGTAACTACGAGCAGTACTTC

J gene: TRBJ1-4
V gene: TRBV10-3
clone size: few
D gene: .
CDR3 protein: CAIRGGAGAEKLFF
CDR3 DNA: TGTGCCATCAGAGGGGGTGCAGGGGCGGAAAAACTGTTTTTT

J gene: TRBJ1-1
V gene: TRBV20-1
clone size: .
D gene: .
CDR3 protein: CSALAPPGRSTEAFF
CDR3 DNA: TGCAGTGCTCTTGCGCCCCCAGGGAGGAGCACTGAAGCTTTCTTT

J gene: TRBJ2-1
V gene: TRBV10-3
clone size: many
D gene: TRBD2
CDR3 protein: CAISDLRLAGQYNEQFF
CDR3 DNA: TGTGCCATCAGTGATCTAAGACTAGCGGGACAATACAATGAGCAGTTCTTC

J gene: TRBJ2-1
V gene: TRBV6-2/TRBV6-3
clone size: many
D gene: .
CDR3 protein: CASSHPTEQFF
CDR3 DNA: TGTGCCAGCAGCCACCCGACTGAGCAGTTCTTC

J gene: TRBJ1-3
V gene: TRBV12-3/TRBV12-4
clone size: .
D gene: .
CDR3 protein: CASSFLTLEDPGNTIYF
CDR3 DNA: TGTGCCAGCAGTTTTCTAACGTTAGAGGACCCGGGAAACACCATATATTTT

J gene: TRBJ2-1
V gene: TRBV20-1
clone size: .
D gene: .
CDR3 protein: CSAWGPSSNEQFF
CDR3 DNA: TGCAGTGCCTGGGGACCAAGCTCCAATGAGCAGTTCTTC

J gene: TRBJ1-1
V gene: TRBV29-1
clone size: many
D gene: .
CDR3 protein: CSVVRGNTEAFF
CDR3 DNA: TGCAGCGTTGTTAGGGGGAACACTGAAGCTTTCTTT

J gene: TRBJ2-1
V gene: TRBV7-3
clone size: many
D gene: TRBD1
CDR3 protein: CASSDDRDEQFF
CDR3 DNA: TGTGCCAGCAGCGACGACAGGGACGAGCAGTTCTTC

J gene: TRBJ1-1
V gene: TRBV12-3/TRBV12-4
clone size: .
D gene: .
CDR3 protein: CASAIGGVNTEAFF
CDR3 DNA: TGTGCCAGCGCTATCGGGGGGGTGAACACTGAAGCTTTCTTT

J gene: TRBJ2-2
V gene: TRBV4-1
clone size: many
D gene: .
CDR3 protein: CASSQVGSSTGELFF
CDR3 DNA: TGCGCCAGCAGCCAAGTCGGGAGTTCAACCGGGGAGCTGTTTTTT

J gene: TRBJ2-1
V gene: TRBV19
clone size: .
D gene: TRBD2
CDR3 protein: CASSIRRISGRFDEQFF
CDR3 DNA: TGTGCCAGTAGTATCCGTCGCATTAGCGGGAGATTCGATGAGCAGTTCTTC

J gene: TRBJ2-2
V gene: TRBV27
clone size: few
D gene: TRBD2
CDR3 protein: CASSFLLAGGGELFF
CDR3 DNA: TGTGCCAGCAGTTTTCTACTAGCGGGAGGCGGGGAGCTGTTTTTT

J gene: TRBJ2-3
V gene: TRBV20-1
clone size: many
D gene: .
CDR3 protein: CSARVGARADTQYF
CDR3 DNA: TGCAGTGCTAGAGTAGGCGCGAGGGCAGATACGCAGTATTTT

J gene: TRBJ2-7
V gene: TRBV20-1
clone size: .
D gene: TRBD1
CDR3 protein: CSASRQGTYEQYF
CDR3 DNA: TGCAGTGCTAGCAGACAGGGGACTTACGAGCAGTACTTC

J gene: TRBJ1-2
V gene: TRBV20-1
clone size: many
D gene: .
CDR3 protein: CSARDQRRYGYTF
CDR3 DNA: TGCAGTGCTAGAGATCAACGGCGCTATGGCTACACCTTC

J gene: TRBJ2-3
V gene: TRBV9
clone size: many
D gene: .
CDR3 protein: CASSVVESGATDTQYF
CDR3 DNA: TGTGCCAGCAGCGTAGTAGAGAGTGGGGCCACAGATACGCAGTATTTT

J gene: TRBJ2-7
V gene: TRBV19
clone size: many
D gene: .
CDR3 protein: CASSPLGRDEQYF
CDR3 DNA: TGTGCCAGTAGTCCCTTGGGGCGAGACGAGCAGTACTTC

J gene: TRBJ2-1
V gene: TRBV10-3
clone size: many
D gene: .
CDR3 protein: CAISDPATDGEQFF
CDR3 DNA: TGTGCCATCAGTGATCCTGCCACCGATGGCGAGCAGTTCTTC

J gene: TRBJ2-1
V gene: TRBV23-1
clone size: few
D gene: TRBD1
CDR3 protein: CASSQSGQGPNEQFF
CDR3 DNA: TGCGCCAGCAGTCAATCGGGACAGGGTCCCAATGAGCAGTTCTTC

J gene: TRBJ2-7
V gene: TRBV6-5
clone size: many
D gene: .
CDR3 protein: CASSYPGRKGEQYF
CDR3 DNA: TGTGCCAGCAGTTACCCGGGACGGAAGGGCGAGCAGTACTTC

J gene: TRBJ1-1
V gene: TRBV30
clone size: many
D gene: .
CDR3 protein: CACLWTNTEAFF
CDR3 DNA: TGTGCCTGCCTGTGGACGAACACTGAAGCTTTCTTT

J gene: TRBJ1-1
V gene: TRBV10-3
clone size: many
D gene: .
CDR3 protein: CAIRRTTQVQGGNTEAFF
CDR3 DNA: TGTGCCATCAGACGGACCACTCAGGTTCAAGGAGGTAACACTGAAGCTTTCTTT

J gene: TRBJ1-2
V gene: TRBV28
clone size: many
D gene: .
CDR3 protein: CASSLNRGYGYTF
CDR3 DNA: TGTGCCAGCAGTTTAAATAGAGGGTATGGCTACACCTTC

J gene: TRBJ2-1
V gene: TRBV7-9
clone size: few
D gene: TRBD2
CDR3 protein: CASSRVGLAGINEQFF
CDR3 DNA: TGTGCCAGCAGCCGAGTAGGACTAGCGGGAATCAATGAGCAGTTCTTC

J gene: TRBJ1-2
V gene: TRBV12-3/TRBV12-4
clone size: many
D gene: .
CDR3 protein: CATLSGNRVGYTF
CDR3 DNA: TGTGCCACCCTATCGGGAAACAGGGTTGGCTACACCTTC

J gene: TRBJ2-3
V gene: TRBV11-2
clone size: many
D gene: .
CDR3 protein: CASSFSRTTRDTQYF
CDR3 DNA: TGTGCCAGCAGCTTTTCCCGGACTACCCGAGATACGCAGTATTTT

J gene: TRBJ2-3
V gene: TRBV7-3
clone size: .
D gene: TRBD2
CDR3 protein: CASSSGLVEPDTQYF
CDR3 DNA: TGTGCCAGCAGCTCGGGACTAGTAGAACCAGATACGCAGTATTTT